The rows below give T cell receptor beta chains drawn from one sample of a study of Graves' ophthalmopathy and Graves' hyperthyroidism. TCRdb called the multiplex PCR reads again in MiXCR, with one record for every CDR3 protein. The sample includes around 1,000,000 distinct CDR3 sequences, approximately 35% of them seen just once. Sequencing was carried out using peripheral blood or thyroid tissue (not recorded which). The origin of the receptors is an adult man with Graves' hyperthyroidism. CDR3s include the opening cysteine and the closing phenylalanine or tryptophan. Fields, in order: D gene, V gene, clone size, J gene, CDR3 DNA, CDR3 protein. D genes are given only for firm matches. Rows give clone size only sometimes, using once, few, many, or a class for an expanded clone.

>.|TRBV2|.|TRBJ2-7
TGTGCCAGCAGATCCCCGGCTGGGGGACACGAGCAGTACTTC
CASRSPAGGHEQYF
>.|TRBV10-3|.|TRBJ1-1
TGTGCCATCTGCAGTGAGGGTAGGGCCACTGAAGCTTTCTTT
CAICSEGRATEAFF
>.|TRBV4-3|.|TRBJ1-5
TGCGCCAGCAGCCAAGATCGGTCAGGAGTTCAGCCCCAGCATTTT
CASSQDRSGVQPQHF
>.|TRBV29-1|many|TRBJ1-2
TGCAGCGTTGCTGAGTATGGCTACACCTTC
CSVAEYGYTF
>.|TRBV20-1|.|TRBJ2-3
TGCAGTGCTGTGCAGGCTGATACGCAGTATTTT
CSAVQADTQYF
>.|TRBV5-1|few|TRBJ2-2
TGCGCCAGCACAGGGAGAACGGGGAACACCGGGGAGCTGTTTTTT
CASTGRTGNTGELFF
>.|TRBV19|few|TRBJ1-4
TGTGCCAGTAGGCGTCCCCCCGGGAGCGGGGGCCGCGATGAAAAACTGTTTTTT
CASRRPPGSGGRDEKLFF
>.|TRBV13|few|TRBJ1-3
TGTGCCAGCACCCGGGCAGGGGCTGGAAACACCATATATTTT
CASTRAGAGNTIYF
>.|TRBV19|.|TRBJ2-2
TGTGCCAGTAGTATCTTCGGGAGAGGCGGGGAGCTGTTTTTT
CASSIFGRGGELFF
>.|TRBV24-1|many|TRBJ2-2
TGTGCCACCAGAGGACAGCAGGAATCCACCGGGGAGCTGTTTTTT
CATRGQQESTGELFF
>.|TRBV4-1|.|TRBJ2-7
TGCGCCAGCAGCCAAGAAGGCGGGCTCAGCTCCTACGAGCAGTACTTC
CASSQEGGLSSYEQYF
>.|TRBV19|many|TRBJ2-5
TGTGCCAGTCTAGGAGCCACCTTAGAGACCCAGTACTTC
CASLGATLETQYF
>.|TRBV6-6|.|TRBJ1-5
TGTGCCAGCAGTTTCCAGATTATTACGCCCCAGCATTTT
CASSFQIITPQHF
>TRBD1|TRBV4-1|.|TRBJ2-5
TGCGCCAGCTCGACGGGACAGCTGGACCGTGAGACCCAGTACTTC
CASSTGQLDRETQYF
>.|TRBV25-1|.|TRBJ2-3
TGTGCCAGCAGTGTAGGGGTAGATACGCAGTATTTT
CASSVGVDTQYF
>.|TRBV6-2/TRBV6-3|many|TRBJ1-1
TGTGCCAGCACCAAGACCGGGACGGCAAACACTGAAGCTTTCTTT
CASTKTGTANTEAFF
>.|TRBV12-3/TRBV12-4|.|TRBJ1-4
TGTGCCAGCAGTCCACAAGGGATAACTAATGAAAAACTGTTTTTT
CASSPQGITNEKLFF
>TRBD1|TRBV13|many|TRBJ1-1
TGTGCCAGCAGCCGGGGGACAGACGAAGCTTTCTTT
CASSRGTDEAFF
>TRBD2|TRBV20-1|many|TRBJ2-7
TGCAGTGCTATGGAGCGGGATACCCTGTACGAGCAGTACTTC
CSAMERDTLYEQYF
>TRBD1|TRBV28|.|TRBJ1-1
TGTGCCAGCAGGTCTCCACAGGGGGTTAACACTGAAGCTTTCTTT
CASRSPQGVNTEAFF
>.|TRBV15|few|TRBJ2-7
TGTGCCACCAGCAGAGGTTCAGGGAAAACTTACGAGCAGTACTTC
CATSRGSGKTYEQYF
>.|TRBV29-1|many|TRBJ2-2
TGCAGCGTTGGGGGCGGGCCCGGGGAGCTGTTTTTT
CSVGGGPGELFF
>TRBD1|TRBV19|many|TRBJ1-1
TGTGCCAGTTCAACAGGGGGCTCTTCGAACACTGAAGCTTTCTTT
CASSTGGSSNTEAFF
>.|TRBV6-6|.|TRBJ2-7
TGTGCCAGCAGTCCCAACAGGGAATCCGAGCAGTACTTC
CASSPNRESEQYF
>.|TRBV10-2|.|TRBJ1-6
TGCGCCAGCAGGGACGGGGATAATTCACCCCTCCACTTT
CASRDGDNSPLHF
>.|TRBV10-3|.|TRBJ1-1
TGTGCCAGCAGTCGTCAGGGGTTTCGGAACACTGAAGCTTTCTTT
CASSRQGFRNTEAFF
>.|TRBV2|.|TRBJ1-1
TGTGCCAGCAGTGGGAACCCAGGGGCCACTGAAGCTTTCTTT
CASSGNPGATEAFF
>.|TRBV12-5|many|TRBJ1-1
TGTGCTAGTGGTTTGGTAGGGAACACTGAAGCTTTCTTT
CASGLVGNTEAFF
>TRBD2|TRBV6-1|many|TRBJ2-7
TGTGCCAGCAGTGTGGGAGGGTTCGAGCAGTACTTC
CASSVGGFEQYF
>TRBD2|TRBV29-1|many|TRBJ2-7
TGCAGCGTTGAGGTCGTAGCGGGGGACCCCTACGAGCAGTACTTC
CSVEVVAGDPYEQYF
>.|TRBV20-1|many|TRBJ1-5
TGCAGTGCTAGAGAGTGGGGTGGGAGCAATCAGCCCCAGCATTTT
CSAREWGGSNQPQHF
>.|TRBV13|few|TRBJ2-7
TGTGCCAGCGAACCCTTAGGGTTTTCGGCCTACGAGCAGTACTTC
CASEPLGFSAYEQYF
>TRBD1|TRBV6-1|.|TRBJ2-2
TGTGCCAGCCGGGACAGGGGGAGACTGAACACCGGGGAGCTGTTTTTT
CASRDRGRLNTGELFF
>.|TRBV15|.|TRBJ2-5
TGTGCCACCAGCAGGGGCGAGGGCTCTGTCGAGACCCAGTACTTC
CATSRGEGSVETQYF
>.|TRBV6-2/TRBV6-3|few|TRBJ2-2
TGTGCCAGCAGTTACGTTGCGGGAAGAGTCGGGGAGCTGTTTTTT
CASSYVAGRVGELFF
>.|TRBV7-2|.|TRBJ2-7
TGTGCCAGCAGCCCTAGGGGGGGGAGGTACGAGCAGTACTTC
CASSPRGGRYEQYF
>.|TRBV7-9|.|TRBJ2-7
TGTGCCAGCAGCTCGGCGATCTTCTACGAGCAGTACTTC
CASSSAIFYEQYF
>.|TRBV29-1|.|TRBJ2-7
TGCAGCGCAAAAGGGGGGGGGTCTACCTACGAGCAGTACTTC
CSAKGGGSTYEQYF
>.|TRBV29-1|.|TRBJ1-1
TGCAGCGTTGAAGGGGATTTGGGAATGGATGAAGCTTTCTTT
CSVEGDLGMDEAFF
>.|TRBV12-3/TRBV12-4|.|TRBJ1-6
TGTGCCAGCAGTTTCCAGGAAGCCCTGGAGGCCCTCCACTTT
CASSFQEALEALHF
>TRBD1|TRBV11-2|few|TRBJ1-4
TGTGCCAGCAGCTTAGAGGATGGGACAGGGAGAGAAAATGAAAAACTGTTTTTT
CASSLEDGTGRENEKLFF
>.|TRBV10-3|many|TRBJ1-6
TGTGCCATCAGTGAGGGAGGAGGATCACCCCTCCACTTT
CAISEGGGSPLHF
>.|TRBV2|few|TRBJ1-5
TGTGCCAGCAAGGGCTGGGGTAATAGCAATCAGCCCCAGCATTTT
CASKGWGNSNQPQHF
>TRBD1|TRBV2|many|TRBJ1-1
TGTGCCAGCAGTAAGACAGGGGGGAACACTGAAGCTTTCTTT
CASSKTGGNTEAFF
>.|TRBV2|many|TRBJ1-2
TGTGCCAGCGGTTTTGACTATGGCTACACCTTC
CASGFDYGYTF
>.|TRBV12-3/TRBV12-4|few|TRBJ2-7
TGTGCCAGCAGTAGAACGACAGCCCTCTACGAGCAGTACTTC
CASSRTTALYEQYF
>TRBD1|TRBV4-1|.|TRBJ1-5
TGCGCCAGCAGCCGCACCGGGACAGGGGGTACCTCCAATCAGCCCCAGCATTTT
CASSRTGTGGTSNQPQHF
>TRBD1|TRBV10-3|.|TRBJ1-6
TGTGCCACCAGCCCGGGACAGGGGATTAATTCACCCCTCCACTTT
CATSPGQGINSPLHF
>.|TRBV14|many|TRBJ2-2
TGTGCCAGCAGCCAAGGACTAGTGGTGAACACCGGGGAGCTGTTTTTT
CASSQGLVVNTGELFF
>.|TRBV6-5|.|TRBJ1-1
TGTGCCAGCAGTTACTCGTCACTTAGTGAGCACTCTGAAGCTTTCTTT
CASSYSSLSEHSEAFF
>.|TRBV25-1|.|TRBJ1-6
TGTGCCAGCAGTGCCTTTACGGGGGTCGGTAATTCACCCCTCCACTTT
CASSAFTGVGNSPLHF